These T cell receptor beta chains were read from a single sample in a study of CD4 T cells in relation to SARS-CoV-2 and coronaviruses. The assay was immunoSEQ multiplex PCR, and TCRdb's table has in-frame clones only and misses some. The repertoire holds tens of thousands of clones, with 80% to 90% as singletons. Material for sequencing was memory CD4+ T cells from PBMCs. The origin of the receptors is a human donor in good health. Both conserved end residues are part of each CDR3. Size is omitted from some rows. Given values are once, few, many or a class for expanded clones.

J gene: TRBJ2-1
clone size: .
V gene: TRBV19
CDR3 protein: CASSRDSGLAGSNEQFF

J gene: TRBJ1-1
clone size: .
V gene: TRBV10-3
CDR3 protein: CAIRGIDTEAFF

J gene: TRBJ1-6
clone size: .
V gene: TRBV6-5
CDR3 protein: CASSYERPSNSPLHF

J gene: TRBJ1-6
clone size: .
V gene: TRBV7-9
CDR3 protein: CASSLASGGDRDSPLHF

J gene: TRBJ2-1
clone size: .
V gene: TRBV19
CDR3 protein: CASASGSRNNEQFF

J gene: TRBJ2-1
clone size: .
V gene: TRBV7-3
CDR3 protein: CASSLRPTGTNNEQFF

J gene: TRBJ2-6
clone size: .
V gene: TRBV3-1/TRBV3-2
CDR3 protein: CASSQALITSGANVLTF

J gene: TRBJ1-2
clone size: .
V gene: TRBV25-1
CDR3 protein: CASSETFSTGGYGYTF

J gene: TRBJ2-2
clone size: .
V gene: TRBV29-1
CDR3 protein: CSVLGNTGELFF

J gene: TRBJ2-7
clone size: .
V gene: TRBV6-1
CDR3 protein: CASSDPGQSYEQYF

J gene: TRBJ1-4
clone size: .
V gene: TRBV5-1
CDR3 protein: CASSFAAGTNEKLFF

J gene: TRBJ1-1
clone size: .
V gene: TRBV4-1
CDR3 protein: CASSQPPYRGNTEAFF

J gene: TRBJ2-2
clone size: .
V gene: TRBV9
CDR3 protein: CASSVGAGMTTGELFF

J gene: TRBJ1-5
clone size: .
V gene: TRBV30
CDR3 protein: CAWSSSGYDQPQHF

J gene: TRBJ2-1
clone size: once
V gene: TRBV27
CDR3 protein: CASRDQARPIRNEQFF

J gene: TRBJ2-7
clone size: .
V gene: TRBV5-1
CDR3 protein: CASSLEEGFDEQYF

J gene: TRBJ2-5
clone size: .
V gene: TRBV29-1
CDR3 protein: CSVERTEQETQYF

J gene: TRBJ1-1
clone size: .
V gene: TRBV3-1/TRBV3-2
CDR3 protein: CASSLRLGVAEAFF

J gene: TRBJ2-5
clone size: .
V gene: TRBV5-5
CDR3 protein: CASSRRQGWETQYF

J gene: TRBJ1-2
clone size: once
V gene: TRBV12-5
CDR3 protein: CASGLAEGQRYGYTF

J gene: TRBJ2-1
clone size: .
V gene: TRBV14
CDR3 protein: CASSQLGLIAYNEQFF

J gene: TRBJ1-2
clone size: .
V gene: TRBV9
CDR3 protein: CASSVEVTVGQGDYGYTF

J gene: TRBJ1-6
clone size: few
V gene: TRBV3-1/TRBV3-2
CDR3 protein: CASSQDLGPNRSSPLHF

J gene: TRBJ2-1
clone size: few
V gene: TRBV6-2/TRBV6-3
CDR3 protein: CASSSGLAHYNEQFF

J gene: TRBJ2-3
clone size: .
V gene: TRBV25-1
CDR3 protein: CASSEGRGTDTQYF

J gene: TRBJ1-3
clone size: .
V gene: TRBV7-9
CDR3 protein: CASSSFAIGGYFSGNTIYF

J gene: TRBJ1-4
clone size: .
V gene: TRBV10-3
CDR3 protein: CAIGGGRLNEKLFF

J gene: TRBJ2-3
clone size: .
V gene: TRBV11-2
CDR3 protein: CASSSYRGGADTQYF

J gene: TRBJ2-1
clone size: .
V gene: TRBV5-1
CDR3 protein: CASSFNQGRLAGGSYNEQFF

J gene: TRBJ1-1
clone size: .
V gene: TRBV27
CDR3 protein: CASRQNQGGGGNKYEAFF

J gene: TRBJ2-1
clone size: once
V gene: TRBV6-2/TRBV6-3
CDR3 protein: CASSRGQGVYNEQFF

J gene: TRBJ2-1
clone size: once
V gene: TRBV5-6
CDR3 protein: CASSDGLAGANYNEQFF

J gene: TRBJ1-6
clone size: few
V gene: TRBV30
CDR3 protein: CAWSWAVNSPLHF

J gene: TRBJ2-3
clone size: .
V gene: TRBV6-5
CDR3 protein: CASIGTTFSTDTQYF

J gene: TRBJ1-4
clone size: .
V gene: TRBV27
CDR3 protein: CASSLYTGDVLFF

J gene: TRBJ2-6
clone size: .
V gene: TRBV28
CDR3 protein: CASSSSGVGANVLTF

J gene: TRBJ1-1
clone size: .
V gene: TRBV2
CDR3 protein: CACNREMGTEAFF

J gene: TRBJ2-1
clone size: .
V gene: TRBV11-2
CDR3 protein: CASSFSTRGEQFF

J gene: TRBJ1-4
clone size: .
V gene: TRBV15
CDR3 protein: CATSRDQGGQGGEKLFF

J gene: TRBJ2-3
clone size: .
V gene: TRBV6-5
CDR3 protein: CAAAAPGAPDTQYF

J gene: TRBJ1-5
clone size: .
V gene: TRBV6-5
CDR3 protein: CASKSGGRGNQPQHF

J gene: TRBJ2-7
clone size: .
V gene: TRBV2
CDR3 protein: CASSDRTGSYEQYF

J gene: TRBJ1-2
clone size: .
V gene: TRBV5-1
CDR3 protein: CASSLDSQTINYGYTF

J gene: TRBJ2-2
clone size: .
V gene: TRBV6-5
CDR3 protein: CAHPGGLNTGELFF

J gene: TRBJ1-5
clone size: few
V gene: TRBV6-4
CDR3 protein: CASSDPGDRGNQPQHF

J gene: TRBJ2-3
clone size: .
V gene: TRBV7-6
CDR3 protein: CASSLEASGITAMGRNLVQYF